This T cell receptor (beta chain) comes out of a study of T cells in Graves' hyperthyroidism and ophthalmopathy. General study points: Most expanded thyroid clonotypes above 0.001 recurred in blood.

For Graves' hyperthyroidism to be stable, ophthalmopathy could not progress within 18 months. Trimming removed 8 bases from V and 1 base from J, with 11 bases in between. CDR3 length: 13 residues. Amplification of TCR beta CDR3 regions used RNA as the template. The HTBI set primed first-round TCR CDR3 RT-PCR. TCRdb reprocessed the multiplex PCR reads via MiXCR and lists one record per CDR3 protein. Of 300,000 to 400,000 distinct CDR3 sequences in the sample, approximately 15% were seen once. This clonotype was observed many times. The antigen is not known. The chain combines TRBV12-3 or TRBV12-4 with TRBJ1-1; D remains unclear. Sequenced sample: blood. This clonotype originated in a woman in her twenties or thirties with Graves' hyperthyroidism. CDR3 protein: CASSFRGNTEAFF. CDR3 nucleotides: TGTGCCAGCTCCTTTCGGGGGAACACTGAAGCTTTCTTT.